This passage covers 29 T cell receptor beta chains from one sample sequenced in a study of beta chain features in type 1 diabetes. Expressed TCRB transcripts were sequenced after all isolated RNA was converted to cDNA. Assay: immunoSEQ multiplex PCR; the TCRdb copy retains only in-frame clones and omits some. The sample records 900,000 or so clones, around a sixth being singletons. Sequenced material: naive CD4+ T cells from blood. These receptors were obtained from a woman aged 18-30 years in good health.

This chain uses TRBV2 with TRBJ1-4; D gene unclear. The V end lost 6 bases, the J end lost 10 bases, and 21 bases lay between the germline ends. The CDR3 sequence is 15 residues long. The germline CDR1 and CDR2 sequences are SNHLY and FYNNEI. This CDR3 is CASSDIFGGYGKLFF. CDR3 sequence (DNA): TGTGCCAGCAGCGACATCTTTGGAGGGTACGGAAAACTGTTTTTT.

V is TRBV6-5 and J is TRBJ2-1; D is unresolved. This CDR3 has 16 residues. The V end was cut by 0 bases, the J end by 0 bases, with 9 bases between. Germline assignment: CDR1 MNHEY and CDR2 SVGAGI. DNA for the CDR3: TGTGCCAGCAGTTACTCGAGTCAAAACTCCTACAATGAGCAGTTCTTC. Protein product: CASSYSSQNSYNEQFF.

In this sample, this clone turned up a few times. The chain carries TRBV7-3 and TRBJ1-2; D unclear. The CDR3 is 16 amino acids. Trimming took off 5 bases at V and 8 bases at J, with 24 bases between the two ends. CDR1 is SGHTA, CDR2 FQGTGA, per germline. CDR3 loop: CASSTLDRDRVWGYTF. CDR3 nucleotide sequence: TGTGCCAGCAGCACCCTGGACCGAGACCGTGTATGGGGCTACACCTTC.

The chain links TRBV5-1 to TRBJ2-1; TRBD2 agrees at 8 bases. The CDR3 is made up of 15 amino acids. V was pared by 0 bases and J by 6 bases, with 5 bases of the junction left unmatched. CDR1 and CDR2 from the germline V gene are SGHRS and YFSETQ. The CDR3 loop reads CASSLVAGTINEQFF. CDR3 bases: TGCGCCAGCAGCTTGGTAGCGGGAACGATCAATGAGCAGTTCTTC.

CDR3 DNA sequence: TGTGCCAGCAGCCAGAGGGGGTTGAACACCGGGGAGCTGTTTTTT. Protein sequence: CASSQRGLNTGELFF. The V and J genes are TRBV4-2 and TRBJ2-2; tentatively, D is TRBD1 (6 bases). Germline V CDR1 and CDR2: LGHNA, YNFKEQ. Trimming cost V 3 bases and J 1 base, with 9 bases left between them. This CDR3 is 15 amino acids long.

This clone was seen a few times. CDR3 residues: CASSRPGGIGYEQYF. As DNA, the CDR3 is TGTGCCAGCTCACGCCCTGGCGGGATAGGCTACGAGCAGTACTTC. This chain links TRBV18 with TRBJ2-7; tentative D call: TRBD2 (6 bases). Germline V gives CDR1 KGHSH, CDR2 LQKENI. V lost 4 bases and J lost 3, with 16 bases in between. This CDR3 has 15 amino acids.

This clone turned up a few times. The DNA for the CDR3 is TGTGCCAGCACCTTGGACTGGGGGGAGACCCAGTACTTC. Translating it yields CASTLDWGETQYF. This chain connects TRBV9 to TRBJ2-5; either TRBD1 or TRBD2 may fit D (5 bases each). The V end lost 6 bases, the J end lost 5 bases, and 14 bases lay between the germline ends. Germline V gene sequence: CDR1 SGDLS, CDR2 YYNGEE. The CDR3 is 13 amino acids.

The chain is built from TRBV7-2 and TRBJ1-2, with TRBD1 identical over 9 bases. V shed 5 bases and J 4 bases; nucleotides not matched to a gene: 8. CDR1 is SGHTA, CDR2 FQGNSA, per germline. The CDR3 is 15 amino acids. The CDR3 spells CASSTRQGVVYGYTF. The CDR3 DNA is TGTGCCAGCAGCACCAGACAGGGGGTGGTCTATGGCTACACCTTC.

This clone was counted between two and nine times. The CDR3 loop is CASSPSRDETQYF. For the CDR3, the DNA is TGCGCCAGCAGCCCCTCCAGGGACGAGACCCAGTACTTC. The chain combines TRBV4-3 with TRBJ2-5, with D possibly being TRBD1 or TRBD2 (5 bases each). Germline V gives CDR1 LGHNA, CDR2 YSLEER. The CDR3 runs to 13 residues. V was pared by 4 bases and J by 5 bases, with 11 bases between.

CDR3 amino acids: CASRTSGENTGELFF. The DNA of the CDR3 is TGTGCCAGTCGCACTAGCGGGGAAAACACCGGGGAGCTGTTTTTT. This chain uses TRBV2 with TRBJ2-2, with 10 bases lining up with TRBD2. Looked up from germline, CDR1 is SNHLY and CDR2 is FYNNEI. Trimming at V came to 9 bases and at J to 2 bases, leaving 6 bases not matched to a gene. The CDR3 extends over 15 amino acids.

The chain couples TRBV5-6 to TRBJ2-7; D is perhaps TRBD1 (6 bases). Germline V lookup: CDR1 SGHDT, CDR2 YYEEEE. Trimming removed 4 bases at V and 2 bases at J, with 10 bases between. The CDR3 sequence is 13 residues long. The chain's CDR3 is CASSRGHTYEQYF. CDR3 bases: TGTGCCAGCAGCAGGGGACACACCTACGAGCAGTACTTC.

This clone was seen a handful of times. This chain links TRBV2 with TRBJ1-4, with D possibly TRBD1 on 5 matching bases. CDR1 SNHLY and CDR2 FYNNEI come from the germline V gene. Trimming shortened V by 3 bases and J by 5 bases, and 16 bases separated the two germline ends. The CDR3 contains 16 residues. As DNA, the CDR3 is TGTGCCAGCAGTGACGTAGGGGCAGGGCCGAATGAAAAACTGTTTTTT. This codes for CASSDVGAGPNEKLFF.

In DNA form, the CDR3 reads TGTGCCAGCAGCAACAGGGATATGAACACTGAAGCTTTCTTT. The encoded protein is CASSNRDMNTEAFF. The chain recombines TRBV11-1 with TRBJ1-1, with D possibly matching TRBD1 (6 bases). Germline loops: CDR1 SGHAT, CDR2 FQDESV (reference sequence). The CDR3 extends over 14 amino acids. Trimming took off 5 bases at V and 0 bases at J, with 10 bases between the two ends. Filled out from reference TRBV11-1 and TRBJ1-1, the complete variable domain reads EAEVAQSPRYKITEKSQAVAFWCDPISGHATLYWYRQILGQGPELLVQFQDESVVDDSQLPKDRFSAERLKGVDSTLKIQPAELGDSAMYLCASSNRDMNTEAFFGQGTRLTVV.

A few counts support this clone. The chain has TRBV11-2 and TRBJ2-1; 7 bases agree with TRBD2. Germline CDR1 is SGHAT and CDR2 is FQNNGV. V lost 6 bases and J lost 7; bases outside the gene matches: 12. This CDR3 spans 15 amino acids. The CDR3 protein is CASSPWGEGRNEQFF. CDR3 DNA: TGTGCCAGCAGTCCTTGGGGGGAGGGCCGTAATGAGCAGTTCTTC.

This sequence joins TRBV4-3 and TRBJ2-5; 12 bases align to TRBD1. Trimming removed 1 base from V and 5 bases from J; junction bases left unmatched: 5. Germline CDR1 LGHNA, CDR2 YSLEER. CDR3 length: 16 residues. The CDR3 loop reads CASSQGGTGGFETQYF. DNA of the CDR3: TGCGCCAGCAGCCAAGGTGGGACAGGGGGCTTTGAGACCCAGTACTTC.

This clone was seen a few times. The chain combines TRBV18 with TRBJ2-4; TRBD1 or TRBD2 may be the D gene (5 bases each). The V end lost 1 base, the J end lost 6 bases, and 22 bases lay between the germline ends. Germline lookup yields CDR1 KGHSH and CDR2 LQKENI. This CDR3 has 18 residues. CDR3 DNA sequence: TGTGCCAGCTCACCACTAAGTCTATCGGGGACCTCTGGAAACATTCAGTACTTC. It codes for CASSPLSLSGTSGNIQYF.

The chain couples TRBV29-1 to TRBJ1-2; D is perhaps TRBD1 (5 bases). V gave up 6 bases and J gave up 2 bases, with 10 bases separating them. This CDR3 region has 12 residues. CDR1 SQVTM and CDR2 ANQGSEA come from the germline V gene. The CDR3, as DNA: TGCAGCGTGGGGGGTACCAACTATGGCTACACCTTC. This translates into CSVGGTNYGYTF.

This clone was observed a few times. The chain uses TRBV6-6 and TRBJ2-7; a weak D match, TRBD1 (6 bases). The germline V and J ends were trimmed by 6 bases and 4 bases, with 10 bases remaining between them. Per germline, CDR1 MNHNY and CDR2 SVGAGI (reference sequence). This CDR3 has 12 residues. DNA of the CDR3: TGTGCCAGCAGCTCCCAGGGGTACGAGCAGTACTTC. Its translation: CASSSQGYEQYF.

This clone has more than one count but fewer than ten. The rearrangement joins TRBV7-9 to TRBJ2-7; no clear D gene. The CDR3 totals 14 residues. The germline V and J ends were trimmed by 0 bases and 5 bases, with 11 bases remaining between them. Germline V gene data show CDR1 as SEHNR and CDR2 as FQNEAQ (reference sequence). The CDR3 here is CASSLASFVDEQYF. The CDR3 DNA sequence: TGTGCCAGCAGCTTAGCATCCTTCGTCGACGAGCAGTACTTC.

The chain joins TRBV19 to TRBJ2-2; 10 bases fit TRBD2. Germline assignment: CDR1 LNHDA and CDR2 SQIVND (reference sequence). This CDR3 has 17 residues. Unmatched junction bases numbered 8, after V lost 3 bases and J lost 4 bases. As DNA, the CDR3 is TGTGCCAGTAGTATTGAGAGGACTAGCGGCATCACCGGGGAGCTGTTTTTT. Its protein is CASSIERTSGITGELFF.

The chain links TRBV4-2 to TRBJ2-7, with 13 bases that match TRBD2. The J segment lost 5 bases and the V segment lost 2 bases, leaving 9 bases of the junction unmatched. Per germline, CDR1 LGHNA and CDR2 YNFKEQ. The CDR3 length is 17 residues. The CDR3 spells CASSQLGGTSGTHEQYF. The CDR3, as DNA: TGTGCCAGCAGCCAACTCGGGGGGACTAGCGGGACCCACGAGCAGTACTTC.

The rearrangement joins TRBV5-1 to TRBJ2-4; either TRBD1 or TRBD2 may fit D (5 bases each). V was trimmed by 5 bases and J by 3 bases, leaving 21 bases between them. The CDR3 length is 17 residues. Germline lookup yields CDR1 SGHRS and CDR2 YFSETQ. Here the CDR3 reads CASRLQEEAMGKNIQYF. CDR3 DNA sequence: TGCGCCAGCAGGTTACAGGAGGAAGCTATGGGCAAAAACATTCAGTACTTC.

This clone was observed a handful of times. The chain links TRBV12-5 to TRBJ1-2, with D possibly matching TRBD1 (6 bases). This CDR3 has 15 amino acids. V lost 2 bases and J lost 6, with 16 bases in between. CDR1 is LGHNT, CDR2 FRNRAP, per germline. CDR3 residues: CASGLTPRGIDGYTF. The CDR3 bases are TGTGCTAGTGGTTTGACCCCGAGGGGGATAGATGGCTACACCTTC.

This clone has just a few counts. The gene calls are TRBV7-2 and TRBJ2-5; the D gene is possibly TRBD2 (5 bases). The end of the DNA aligns better with TRBJ2-7, so the J call may be wrong. The CDR3 sequence is 12 residues long. Germline V gene data show CDR1 as SGHTA and CDR2 as FQGNSA. The CDR3 protein is CASSGSGYEQYF. DNA for the CDR3: TGTGCCAGCAGCGGGAGCGGTTACGAGCAGTACTTC.

The sample holds a few counts of this clone. The chain couples TRBV7-2 to TRBJ1-5; D is uncertain. Trimming removed 3 bases from V and 3 bases from J, with 12 bases in between. This CDR3 spans 15 amino acids. Germline CDR1 reads SGHTA; CDR2 reads FQGNSA. The CDR3 DNA reads TGTGCCAGCAGCTTTGTCGGACCGAACAATCAGCCCCAGCATTTT. This translates into CASSFVGPNNQPQHF.

This clone was counted a few times. The rearrangement links TRBV5-1 to TRBJ2-7; D is uncertain. Trimming took 0 bases from V and 2 from J, leaving 9 bases between them. CDR3 length equals 14 residues. The germline V gene encodes CDR1 SGHRS and CDR2 YFSETQ. The CDR3: CASSLAAGTYEQYF. The CDR3 region has the DNA TGCGCCAGCAGCTTGGCCGCAGGTACCTACGAGCAGTACTTC.

On this clone itself: Compared with germline, one end of the junction differs, possibly owing to a read error. V is TRBV5-4 and J is TRBJ2-1; 10 bases align to TRBD2. The CDR3 contains 17 residues. Germline V gene sequence: CDR1 SGHNT, CDR2 YYREEE (reference sequence). The CDR3 bases are TGCGCCAGCAGCCAGGACATGGGGACTAGCGTATACAATGAGCAGTTCTTC. It translates to CASSQDMGTSVYNEQFF.

The V and J genes are TRBV20-1 and TRBJ1-2; possible D gene TRBD1, 5 bases. Per the germline V gene, CDR1 is DFQATT and CDR2 is SNEGSKA (reference sequence). There are 10 residues in the CDR3. V gave up 5 bases and J gave up 8 bases, with 9 bases separating them. CDR3 sequence: CSAGGTGYTF. CDR3 DNA sequence: TGCAGTGCTGGGGGGACCGGCTACACCTTC.

This clone was observed a handful of times. The rearrangement joins TRBV4-2 to TRBJ1-1, with TRBD1 matching 7 bases. Germline trimming cut 0 bases from V and 7 bases from J; bases unmatched to any gene: 8. Germline V gene lookup returns CDR1 LGHNA and CDR2 YNFKEQ. The CDR3 length is 15 residues. CDR3 region: CASSQDINRGYEAFF. CDR3 DNA sequence: TGTGCCAGCAGCCAAGATATCAACAGGGGATATGAAGCTTTCTTT.